The rows below give T cell receptor beta chains drawn from one sample of a study of cytomegalovirus exposure and HLA in healthy donors. Method: immunoSEQ multiplex PCR; TCRdb's copy keeps in-frame clones and lacks some. The sample contains some 56,000 clones, roughly 93% of which appear only once. The source material was PBMCs. The receptors were gathered from a woman aged 18-30 years in good health and CMV-seropositive. Each CDR3 is given with its conserved first and last residue. The order of the fields is V gene, CDR3 protein.

v_call: TRBV29-1
cdr3_aa: CSVAPKKETQYF

v_call: TRBV7-9
cdr3_aa: CASSSTLAGGYNEQFF

v_call: TRBV7-3
cdr3_aa: CASSFGMNTEAFF

v_call: TRBV23-1
cdr3_aa: CASPRLCPGQGIWADTEAFF

v_call: TRBV21-1
cdr3_aa: CASSTPSGVYNEQFF

v_call: TRBV5-1
cdr3_aa: CASSFQGTDYGYTF

v_call: TRBV4-1
cdr3_aa: CASSQRDRKSYGYTF

v_call: TRBV5-5
cdr3_aa: CASSLQEGGETQYF

v_call: TRBV6-6
cdr3_aa: CAGLGNTIYF

v_call: TRBV6-6
cdr3_aa: CASRAGRGQPQHF

v_call: TRBV28
cdr3_aa: CASRGGPGSPYEQYF

v_call: TRBV11-3
cdr3_aa: CASSYIAGAYNEQFF

v_call: TRBV27
cdr3_aa: CASSLVGGREQYF

v_call: TRBV27
cdr3_aa: CASSPWGTSSYEQYF

v_call: TRBV19
cdr3_aa: CASSRDRGPYEQYF

v_call: TRBV28
cdr3_aa: CASRQNLAGGTDTQYF

v_call: TRBV19
cdr3_aa: CASSIRAAGGPTDTQYF

v_call: TRBV7-2
cdr3_aa: CASSLNPGFGELFF

v_call: TRBV27
cdr3_aa: CASSSGRVIGGQYEQYF

v_call: TRBV6-5
cdr3_aa: CASRTGEVNSPLHF

v_call: TRBV7-2
cdr3_aa: CATTDLPQEKLFF

v_call: TRBV6-5
cdr3_aa: CASSSTGVLYEQYF

v_call: TRBV2
cdr3_aa: CARAGGLVGYTF

v_call: TRBV6-6
cdr3_aa: CASSFESGEQYF

v_call: TRBV6-5
cdr3_aa: CASSYSIEGGEQYF

v_call: TRBV25-1
cdr3_aa: CASSPYSYSYNSPLHF

v_call: TRBV7-9
cdr3_aa: CASSFPLSPLHF

v_call: TRBV7-2
cdr3_aa: CASSAQGGRTDTQYF

v_call: TRBV6-1
cdr3_aa: CASSVSSGGATDTQYF

v_call: TRBV27
cdr3_aa: CASSLYGRGQFF

v_call: TRBV4-1
cdr3_aa: CASSPSGTGHGEQYF

v_call: TRBV4-1
cdr3_aa: CASSQDYSNQPQHF

v_call: TRBV13
cdr3_aa: CASSRWGGGETQYF

v_call: TRBV5-6
cdr3_aa: CASSGVAGGMSTDTQYF

v_call: TRBV5-1
cdr3_aa: CASSPSGGILYEQYF

v_call: TRBV10-3
cdr3_aa: CAISASYREIGVNQPQHF

v_call: TRBV27
cdr3_aa: CASSLIAGEETQYF

v_call: TRBV2
cdr3_aa: CASTTSGTPGELFF

v_call: TRBV18
cdr3_aa: CASSPSPATNEKLFF

v_call: TRBV19
cdr3_aa: CASSMGTGDNEKLFF

v_call: TRBV7-8
cdr3_aa: CASSQDRGDNQPQHF

v_call: TRBV15
cdr3_aa: CATSPRRQGNYGYTF

v_call: TRBV16
cdr3_aa: CASSPTKTGADGYTF